These 18 T cell receptor beta chains were all obtained from the same sample, sequenced in a study of blood T cell repertoires in COVID-19. Profiling relied on immunoSEQ multiplex PCR, and the TCRdb table lists in-frame clones only, not all of them. The profile covers about 140,000 clones, with 70% to 90% appearing a single time and around 8.5% taken by the ten largest. The material sequenced was peripheral blood. The origin of the receptors is a woman aged 60-75 years with acute or convalescent COVID-19.

The chain links TRBV19 to TRBJ2-3; TRBD2 agrees at 11 bases. Looked up from germline, CDR1 is LNHDA and CDR2 is SQIVND (reference sequence). J gave up 0 bases and V 5 bases, and 10 bases lay outside the gene matches. This CDR3 comprises 18 residues. CDR3 in amino acids: CASSGGTSGTPSTDTQYF. The CDR3 DNA follows: TGTGCCAGTAGTGGAGGGACTAGCGGAACCCCTAGCACAGATACGCAGTATTTT.

The J gene is TRBJ2-7, the V gene TRBV5-1; 7 bases map to TRBD1. Germline V gene data show CDR1 as SGHRS and CDR2 as YFSETQ. The CDR3 has 14 residues. With V trimmed by 9 bases and J by 6 bases, 15 bases remained unmatched. The CDR3 region has the DNA TGCGCCAAGCAGCCGGGACAGAATCAGTGCGAGCAGTACTTC. Protein product: CAKQPGQNQCEQYF.

This clone was observed a single time. The rearrangement links TRBV7-9 to TRBJ1-1; TRBD1 matches at 8 bases. The ends lost 5 bases at V and 4 bases at J; junction bases unmatched: 12. The CDR3 sequence is 16 residues long. Germline loops: CDR1 SEHNR, CDR2 FQNEAQ (reference sequence). CDR3 sequence (DNA): TGTGCCAGCAGCCTGAAATCGACAGGGGCGGGCACTGAAGCTTTCTTT. Protein product: CASSLKSTGAGTEAFF.

In its sample, this clone was seen a few times. The chain joins TRBV4-1 to TRBJ1-5, with a weak D call TRBD1 (5 bases). The CDR3 extends over 15 amino acids. Germline V lookup: CDR1 MGHRA, CDR2 YSYEKL. Between the trimmed V and J ends, which lost 0 bases and 6 bases, there was a span of 12 bases. CDR3 protein: CASSQDRAGPQPQHF. The CDR3 DNA reads as TGCGCCAGCAGCCAAGATAGGGCAGGGCCTCAGCCCCAGCATTTT.

The gene calls are TRBV27 and TRBJ2-3, with 7 bases matching TRBD1. CDR1 is MNHEY, CDR2 SMNVEV, per germline (reference sequence). Losses at the gene ends were 2 bases for V and 0 bases for J; bases not matched to a gene: 8. The CDR3 has 17 residues. CDR3 loop: CASSLTRTGVSTDTQYF. The DNA for the CDR3 is TGTGCCAGCAGTTTAACCCGCACAGGGGTTAGCACAGATACGCAGTATTTT.

The chain joins TRBV2 to TRBJ2-7; D is perhaps TRBD2 (5 bases). V was trimmed by 8 bases and J by 6 bases, leaving 23 bases between them. From germline, CDR1 is SNHLY and CDR2 FYNNEI. This CDR3 spans 15 amino acids. The CDR3 region is CASRRGEGLMGEQYF. CDR3 sequence (DNA): TGTGCCAGCCGCCGGGGTGAGGGTTTAATGGGCGAGCAGTACTTC.

This chain joins TRBV6-4 and TRBJ2-1, with TRBD1 identical over 9 bases. This CDR3 is 16 amino acids long. V shed 6 bases and J 5 bases; nucleotides not matched to a gene: 11. Germline loops: CDR1 MRHNA, CDR2 SNTAGT. Here the CDR3 reads CASSHLPGQGHNEQFF. The CDR3, as DNA: TGTGCCAGCAGCCATCTCCCGGGACAGGGCCACAATGAGCAGTTCTTC.

The chain links TRBV19 to TRBJ2-1; 9 positions match TRBD1. This CDR3 contains 15 residues. Germline-derived CDR1 and CDR2 are LNHDA and SQIVND (reference sequence). V was clipped by 4 bases and J by 2 bases; unmatched bases: 3. In DNA form, the CDR3 reads TGTGCCAGTAGTAACCGACAGGGGGCCTACAATGAGCAGTTCTTC. Translated: CASSNRQGAYNEQFF.

CDR3 loop: CASGMTGSTEAFF. The CDR3 region has the DNA TGTGCTAGTGGGATGACAGGGTCCACTGAAGCTTTCTTT. The chain joins TRBV12-5 to TRBJ1-1, with 7 bases fitting TRBD1. This CDR3 is 13 amino acids long. Germline trimming cut 6 bases from V and 4 bases from J; bases unmatched to any gene: 5. Looked up from germline, CDR1 is LGHNT and CDR2 is FRNRAP.

J is TRBJ2-2 and V is TRBV6-2 or TRBV6-3, with D unresolved. Germline V gene data show CDR1 as MNHEY and CDR2 as SVGEGT. The CDR3 consists of 12 residues. V lost 4 bases to trimming and J lost 2 bases, with 2 bases between them. The CDR3 spells CASSSNTGELFF. The CDR3 coding sequence is TGTGCCAGCAGTTCAAACACCGGGGAGCTGTTTTTT.

This clone occurred once. The gene calls are TRBV7-9 and TRBJ2-1; 12 nucleotides align to TRBD2. Losses at the gene ends were 5 bases for V and 5 bases for J; bases not matched to a gene: 7. CDR1 and CDR2 from the germline V gene are SEHNR and FQNEAQ (reference sequence). The CDR3 sequence is 16 residues long. Written as DNA, the CDR3 is TGTGCCAGCAGCGAGCTAGCGGGGGGGCCGGACAATGAGCAGTTCTTC. Protein: CASSELAGGPDNEQFF.

The rearrangement uses TRBV6-5 and TRBJ1-1; D gene ambiguous. V lost 0 bases to trimming and J lost 6 bases, with 5 bases between them. The CDR3 consists of 12 residues. CDR1 is MNHEY and CDR2 is SVGAGI in the germline V gene. CDR3 sequence: CASSYSGSEAFF. DNA of the CDR3: TGTGCCAGCAGTTACTCCGGGTCTGAAGCTTTCTTT.

V usage is TRBV6-5 and J usage is TRBJ1-6; a weak D match, TRBD1 (6 bases). Germline V gene sequence: CDR1 MNHEY, CDR2 SVGAGI. Trimming left V 6 bases short and J 7 bases short, with 16 bases between. The CDR3 runs 15 residues. CDR3 region: CASRSPQGSNSPLHF. The CDR3 region has the DNA TGTGCCAGCAGATCCCCCCAGGGGTCCAATTCACCCCTCCACTTT.

The chain has TRBV7-9 and TRBJ1-2, with TRBD1 identical over 11 bases. Germline V CDR1 and CDR2: SEHNR, FQNEAQ (reference sequence). Germline trimming cut 4 bases from V and 4 bases from J; bases unmatched to any gene: 5. The CDR3 covers 15 residues. The CDR3 sequence: CASSSGTGGGYGYTF. CDR3 coding DNA: TGTGCCAGCAGCTCAGGGACAGGGGGAGGCTATGGCTACACCTTC.

The V gene is TRBV6-5, the J gene TRBJ2-6; possibly TRBD1 for D (6 bases). The V end lost 4 bases, the J end lost 4 bases, and 11 bases lay between the germline ends. Germline V gene sequence: CDR1 MNHEY, CDR2 SVGAGI. The CDR3 length is 15 residues. As DNA, the CDR3 is TGTGCCAGCAGTTCAGGGGTCTCGGGGGCCAACGTCCTGACTTTC. Its protein product is CASSSGVSGANVLTF.

This sequence joins TRBV3-1 (or the pseudogene TRBV3-2) and TRBJ1-5, with a possible D match to TRBD1 (6 bases). CDR1 LGHDT and CDR2 YNNKEL come from the germline V gene (reference sequence). The V end lost 4 bases, the J end lost 6 bases, and 16 bases lay between the germline ends. CDR3 length: 15 residues. CDR3 bases: TGTGCCAGCAGCCGGGCCACAGGGCCCGGTCAGCCCCAGCATTTT. Amino acids: CASSRATGPGQPQHF.

This chain joins TRBV30 and TRBJ1-1; D not resolved. Trimming took 4 bases from V and 3 from J, leaving 12 bases between them. CDR1 is GTSNPN and CDR2 is SVGIG in the germline V gene (reference sequence). This CDR3 is 13 amino acids long. The CDR3 sequence is CAWTRWADTEAFF. CDR3 in DNA: TGTGCCTGGACCAGGTGGGCAGACACTGAAGCTTTCTTT.

This clone appeared once. In the same sample, other DNA sequences code for this CDR3. The rearrangement links TRBV11-3 to TRBJ2-2, with TRBD2 matching over 9 bases. The trim removed 1 base at V and 5 bases at J, leaving 5 bases unmatched. From germline, CDR1 is SGHNT and CDR2 YENEEA. The CDR3 extends over 16 amino acids. DNA for the CDR3: TGTGCCAGCAGCTTAGTACTGGCGGGGGGGACCGGGGAGCTGTTTTTT. Residues: CASSLVLAGGTGELFF.